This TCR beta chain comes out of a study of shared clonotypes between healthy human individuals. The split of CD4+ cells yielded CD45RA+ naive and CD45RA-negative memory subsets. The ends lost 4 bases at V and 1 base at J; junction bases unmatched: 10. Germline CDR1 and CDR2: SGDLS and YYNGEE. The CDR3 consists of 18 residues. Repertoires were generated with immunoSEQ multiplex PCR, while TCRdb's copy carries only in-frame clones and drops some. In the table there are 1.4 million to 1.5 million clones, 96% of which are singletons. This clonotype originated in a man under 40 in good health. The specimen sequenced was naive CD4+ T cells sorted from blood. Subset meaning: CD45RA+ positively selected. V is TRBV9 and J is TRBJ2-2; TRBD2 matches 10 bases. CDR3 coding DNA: TGTGCCAGCAGCCCCTCATGGCTAGCGGGAGAGAACACCGGGGAGCTGTTTTTT. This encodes CASSPSWLAGENTGELFF.